Listed below are T cell receptor beta chains from one sample, sequenced in a study of cytomegalovirus exposure and HLA in healthy donors. The assay was immunoSEQ multiplex PCR, and TCRdb's table has in-frame clones only and misses some. The data hold tens of thousands of clones, with just under 70% observed a single time. The sequencing sample was made of PBMCs. These receptors came from a woman between 50 and 59 years old in good health and CMV-seronegative. The CDR3 runs from the conserved cysteine through the conserved F or W. The order of the fields is J gene, V gene, clone size, D gene, CDR3 protein, CDR3 DNA. D genes are given only for firm matches. Only part of the rows carry a size: once, few, many, or a class if the clone is expanded.

J gene: TRBJ1-4
V gene: TRBV6-5
clone size: NA
D gene: TRBD1
CDR3 protein: CASSYRTGEKLFF
CDR3 DNA: TGTGCCAGCAGTTACCGGACAGGGGAAAAACTGTTTTTT

J gene: TRBJ1-5
V gene: TRBV15
clone size: NA
D gene: NA
CDR3 protein: CATSRDGSRNQPQHF
CDR3 DNA: TGTGCCACCAGCAGAGACGGGAGTCGAAATCAGCCCCAGCATTTT

J gene: TRBJ1-1
V gene: TRBV11-2
clone size: NA
D gene: TRBD1
CDR3 protein: CASRTGTGRSEAFF
CDR3 DNA: TGTGCCAGCAGAACCGGGACAGGGAGATCTGAAGCTTTCTTT

J gene: TRBJ1-1
V gene: TRBV6-1
clone size: few
D gene: NA
CDR3 protein: CASSEMAGRNTEAFF
CDR3 DNA: TGTGCCAGCAGTGAAATGGCAGGGCGTAACACTGAAGCTTTCTTT

J gene: TRBJ2-7
V gene: TRBV14
clone size: NA
D gene: TRBD2
CDR3 protein: CASSVGLAGTYEQYF
CDR3 DNA: TGTGCCAGCAGCGTCGGACTAGCGGGAACCTACGAGCAGTACTTC

J gene: TRBJ2-7
V gene: TRBV29-1
clone size: NA
D gene: NA
CDR3 protein: CSVEDQAYEQYF
CDR3 DNA: TGCAGCGTTGAAGATCAAGCTTACGAGCAGTACTTC

J gene: TRBJ2-2
V gene: TRBV2
clone size: few
D gene: TRBD2
CDR3 protein: CASTYRTGGTGELFF
CDR3 DNA: TGTGCCAGCACTTACCGGACGGGGGGCACCGGGGAGCTGTTTTTT

J gene: TRBJ1-5
V gene: TRBV2
clone size: NA
D gene: NA
CDR3 protein: CASSARGNQPQHF
CDR3 DNA: TGTGCCAGCAGTGCCAGGGGTAATCAGCCCCAGCATTTT

J gene: TRBJ1-2
V gene: TRBV29-1
clone size: NA
D gene: NA
CDR3 protein: CSVDSYYGYTF
CDR3 DNA: TGCAGCGTAGACAGTTACTATGGCTACACCTTC

J gene: TRBJ1-5
V gene: TRBV7-9
clone size: NA
D gene: NA
CDR3 protein: CASSFGQSNQPQHF
CDR3 DNA: TGTGCCAGCAGCTTTGGTCAGAGCAATCAGCCCCAGCATTTT

J gene: TRBJ2-1
V gene: TRBV29-1
clone size: NA
D gene: NA
CDR3 protein: CSVGVDYYNEQFF
CDR3 DNA: TGCAGCGTTGGGGTCGACTACTACAATGAGCAGTTCTTC

J gene: TRBJ1-4
V gene: TRBV29-1
clone size: once
D gene: NA
CDR3 protein: CSVQGGDEKLFF
CDR3 DNA: TGCAGCGTTCAGGGCGGCGATGAAAAACTGTTTTTT

J gene: TRBJ1-1
V gene: TRBV5-1
clone size: NA
D gene: NA
CDR3 protein: CASSARQEINTEAFF
CDR3 DNA: TGCGCCAGCAGCGCCCGACAGGAGATAAACACTGAAGCTTTCTTT

J gene: TRBJ2-1
V gene: TRBV15
clone size: NA
D gene: TRBD2
CDR3 protein: CATQGGMSSYNEQFF
CDR3 DNA: TGTGCCACCCAGGGAGGGATGAGCTCCTACAATGAGCAGTTCTTC

J gene: TRBJ1-1
V gene: TRBV14
clone size: NA
D gene: NA
CDR3 protein: CASSQFGTIGTEAFF
CDR3 DNA: TGTGCCAGCAGCCAATTTGGGACAATAGGCACTGAAGCTTTCTTT

J gene: TRBJ1-3
V gene: TRBV23-1
clone size: NA
D gene: NA
CDR3 protein: CASSQPLAGRSF
CDR3 DNA: TGCGCCAGCAGTCAACCCCTGGCTGGCAGGTCCTTT

J gene: TRBJ2-6
V gene: TRBV25-1
clone size: once
D gene: TRBD1
CDR3 protein: CASSLIGTGTGANVLTF
CDR3 DNA: TGTGCCAGCAGTCTTATAGGGACAGGGACGGGGGCCAACGTCCTGACTTTC